Listed below are T cell receptor beta chains from one sample, sequenced in a study of early stage breast cancer tumors. Sequencing used immunoSEQ multiplex PCR; TCRdb keeps in-frame clones, though not all of them. This sample has tens of thousands of clones, with around 80% found just once. Sequencing input: blood. The receptors stem from a person aged 35 to 50 with breast cancer. The CDR3 runs from the conserved cysteine through the conserved F or W. D genes are given only for firm matches. Only some rows state a clone size, as once, few, many or a class for expanded clones.

cdr3_length,v_call,d_call,clone_size,j_call,cdr3_aa,cdr3_nt
19,TRBV6-1,TRBD2,.,TRBJ2-7,CASSEKGGSRTSGSDEQYF,TGTGCCAGCAGTGAAAAGGGAGGATCCCGGACTAGCGGTTCGGACGAGCAGTACTTC
15,TRBV6-1,TRBD1,.,TRBJ1-2,CASSGTGRSNYGYTF,TGTGCCAGCAGTGGGACAGGCAGGTCTAACTATGGCTACACCTTC
16,TRBV4-1,.,.,TRBJ2-5,CASSQRWRGEGETQYF,TGCGCCAGCAGCCAACGTTGGAGGGGGGAAGGTGAGACCCAGTACTTC
15,TRBV7-8,.,.,TRBJ2-1,CASSLGGALVNEQFF,TGTGCCAGCAGCTTAGGAGGCGCCCTAGTCAATGAGCAGTTCTTC
13,TRBV10-3,TRBD1,.,TRBJ1-5,CATQGDTNQPQHF,TGTGCCACCCAGGGGGACACCAATCAGCCCCAGCATTTT
14,TRBV19,.,.,TRBJ1-5,CASNPTQGNQPQHF,TGTGCCAGTAACCCCACCCAGGGAAATCAGCCCCAGCATTTT
14,TRBV2,.,.,TRBJ1-1,CASSAYRAGTEAFF,TGTGCCAGCAGTGCGTACAGGGCCGGCACTGAAGCTTTCTTT
15,TRBV15,.,.,TRBJ2-7,CATSRDQASSYEQYF,TGTGCCACCAGCAGAGATCAAGCGAGCTCCTACGAGCAGTACTTC
12,TRBV7-2,.,.,TRBJ2-5,CASSLIRETQYF,TGTGCCAGCAGCTTAATTAGAGAGACCCAGTACTTC
14,TRBV19,.,few,TRBJ2-2,CASWDEGTLGELFF,TGTGCCAGCTGGGACGAGGGTACGCTCGGGGAGCTGTTTTTT
14,TRBV5-4,TRBD1,.,TRBJ2-3,CASSPGQGADTQYF,TGTGCCAGCAGCCCCGGACAGGGAGCAGATACGCAGTATTTT
15,TRBV6-1,TRBD1,.,TRBJ2-7,CASSGIRDRGREQYF,TGTGCCAGCAGTGGAATCCGGGACAGGGGGCGCGAGCAGTACTTC
14,TRBV6-5,.,.,TRBJ2-7,CASSPGEELNEQYF,TGTGCCAGCAGCCCCGGGGAGGAATTGAACGAGCAGTACTTC
15,TRBV2,.,.,TRBJ2-7,CASSEGGVGQYEQYF,TGTGCCAGCAGTGAAGGCGGCGTGGGACAATACGAGCAGTACTTC
12,TRBV2,.,.,TRBJ2-5,CASTQGRETQYF,TGTGCCAGCACTCAGGGCCGGGAGACCCAGTACTTC
15,TRBV7-9,.,.,TRBJ1-2,CASSLSQTVNYGYTF,TGTGCCAGCAGCTTAAGCCAGACGGTAAACTATGGCTACACCTTC
14,TRBV15,.,.,TRBJ2-3,CATSIPAMVDTQYF,TGTGCCACCAGCATACCAGCAATGGTAGATACGCAGTATTTT
15,TRBV5-5,TRBD2,.,TRBJ2-7,CASSLALAASYEQYF,TGTGCCAGCAGCTTGGCACTAGCGGCCTCCTACGAGCAGTACTTC
14,TRBV2,.,medium-sized,TRBJ2-7,CASLISGGAHEQYF,TGTGCCAGCTTGATTTCTGGGGGGGCCCACGAGCAGTACTTC
12,TRBV7-2,.,.,TRBJ2-7,CASSLQGDEQYF,TGTGCCAGCAGCTTACAGGGAGACGAGCAGTACTTC
15,TRBV15,.,once,TRBJ2-1,CATSRGAGSYNEQFF,TGTGCCACCAGCAGAGGGGCAGGCAGTTACAATGAGCAGTTCTTC
13,TRBV4-1,.,.,TRBJ1-5,CASSLYSNQPQHF,TGCGCCAGCAGCCTATATAGCAATCAGCCCCAGCATTTT
16,TRBV4-2,.,once,TRBJ2-1,CASSQYLSATYNEQFF,TGTGCCAGCAGCCAATATCTTTCGGCCACCTACAATGAGCAGTTCTTC
15,TRBV7-9,TRBD2,.,TRBJ2-5,CASSLGGRAWETQYF,TGTGCCAGCAGCTTAGGTGGGAGGGCCTGGGAGACCCAGTACTTC
16,TRBV7-9,.,.,TRBJ2-3,CASSLVTRASTDTQYF,TGTGCCAGCAGCTTAGTGACTCGGGCAAGCACAGATACGCAGTATTTT
14,TRBV13,.,.,TRBJ2-1,CASSYQGGRNEQFF,TGTGCCAGCAGTTACCAAGGGGGGCGCAATGAGCAGTTCTTC